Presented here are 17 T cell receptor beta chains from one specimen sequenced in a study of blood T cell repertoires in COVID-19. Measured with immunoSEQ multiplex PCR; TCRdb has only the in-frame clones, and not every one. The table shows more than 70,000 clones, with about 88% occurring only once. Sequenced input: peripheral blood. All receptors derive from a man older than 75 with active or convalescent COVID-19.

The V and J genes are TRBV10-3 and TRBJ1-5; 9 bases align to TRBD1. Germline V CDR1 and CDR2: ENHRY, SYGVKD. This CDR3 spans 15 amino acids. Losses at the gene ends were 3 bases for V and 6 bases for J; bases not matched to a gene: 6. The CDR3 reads CAISDSGTGSQPQHF. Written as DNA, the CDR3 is TGTGCCATCAGTGATTCCGGGACAGGGAGTCAGCCCCAGCATTTT.

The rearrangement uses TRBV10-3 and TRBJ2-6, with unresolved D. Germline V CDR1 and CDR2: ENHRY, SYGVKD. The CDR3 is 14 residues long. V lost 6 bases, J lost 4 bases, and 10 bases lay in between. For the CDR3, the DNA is TGTGCCATCAGACCTTCTAAGGGGGCCAACGTCCTGACTTTC. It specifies CAIRPSKGANVLTF.

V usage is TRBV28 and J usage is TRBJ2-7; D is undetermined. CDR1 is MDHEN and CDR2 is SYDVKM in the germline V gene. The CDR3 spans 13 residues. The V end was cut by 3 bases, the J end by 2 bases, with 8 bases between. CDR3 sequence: CASSFRVPYEQYF. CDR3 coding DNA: TGTGCCAGCAGTTTCCGGGTTCCCTACGAGCAGTACTTC.

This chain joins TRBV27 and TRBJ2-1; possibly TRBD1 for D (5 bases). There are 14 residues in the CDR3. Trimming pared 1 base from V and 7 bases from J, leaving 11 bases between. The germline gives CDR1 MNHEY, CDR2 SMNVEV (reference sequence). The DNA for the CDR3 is TGTGCCAGCAGTTTATTCCCCTCAGGGAATGAGCAGTTCTTC. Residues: CASSLFPSGNEQFF.

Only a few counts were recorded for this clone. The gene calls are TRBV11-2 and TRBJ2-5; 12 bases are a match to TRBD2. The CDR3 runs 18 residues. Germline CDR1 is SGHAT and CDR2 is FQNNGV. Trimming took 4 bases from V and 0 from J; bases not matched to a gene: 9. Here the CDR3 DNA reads TGTGCCAGCAGCTCAGGGGCTAGCGGGAGGGGGTACCAAGAGACCCAGTACTTC. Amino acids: CASSSGASGRGYQETQYF. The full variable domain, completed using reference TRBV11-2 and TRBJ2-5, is EAGVAQSPRYKIIEKRQSVAFWCNPISGHATLYWYQQILGQGPKLLIQFQNNGVVDDSQLPKDRFSAERLKGVDSTLKIQPAKLEDSAVYLCASSSGASGRGYQETQYFGPGTRLLVL.

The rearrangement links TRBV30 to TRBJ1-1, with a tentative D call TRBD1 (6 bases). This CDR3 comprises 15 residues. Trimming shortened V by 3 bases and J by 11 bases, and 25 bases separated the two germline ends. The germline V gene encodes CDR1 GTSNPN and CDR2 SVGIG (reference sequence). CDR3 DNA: TGTGCCTGGAGCCCAGGGGTAGGGCTGTTCCTGGGTGCTTTCTTT. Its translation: CAWSPGVGLFLGAFF.

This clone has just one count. The CDR3 sequence is CSTGRASVNNEQFF. In DNA, the CDR3 is TGCAGCACCGGACGGGCTAGCGTCAACAATGAGCAGTTCTTC. The chain uses TRBV29-1 and TRBJ2-1; D is possibly TRBD2 (6 bases). The V and J ends lost 8 bases and 5 bases respectively, with 19 bases between them. CDR3 size: 14 residues. Germline CDR1 and CDR2: SQVTM and ANQGSEA.

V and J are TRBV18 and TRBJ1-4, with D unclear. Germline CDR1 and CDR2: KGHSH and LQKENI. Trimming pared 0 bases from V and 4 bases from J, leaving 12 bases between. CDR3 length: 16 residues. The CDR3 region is CASSPPVEGFNEKLFF. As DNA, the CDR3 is TGTGCCAGCTCACCACCGGTGGAGGGATTTAATGAAAAACTGTTTTTT.

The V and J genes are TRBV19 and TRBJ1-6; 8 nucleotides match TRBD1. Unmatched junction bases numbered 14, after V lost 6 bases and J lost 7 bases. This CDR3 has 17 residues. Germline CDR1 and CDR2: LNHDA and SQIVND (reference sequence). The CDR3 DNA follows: TGTGCCAGTAGATCTGCCGGGACAGGCTTTAGAAATTCACCCCTCCACTTT. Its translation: CASRSAGTGFRNSPLHF.

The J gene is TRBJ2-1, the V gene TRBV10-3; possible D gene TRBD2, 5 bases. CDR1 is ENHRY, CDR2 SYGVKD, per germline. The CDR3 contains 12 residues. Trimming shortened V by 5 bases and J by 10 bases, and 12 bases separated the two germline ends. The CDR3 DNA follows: TGTGCCATCAGTACAACTAGTGAAGAGCAGTTCTTC. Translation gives CAISTTSEEQFF.

CDR3 protein: CASRNSGWGQPQHF. CDR3 DNA sequence: TGTGCCAGCAGAAACTCAGGGTGGGGTCAGCCCCAGCATTTT. The V gene is TRBV6-5, the J gene TRBJ1-5, with D perhaps TRBD1 (5 bases). There are 14 residues in the CDR3. Germline V gene sequence: CDR1 MNHEY, CDR2 SVGAGI. With 6 bases removed from V and 6 bases from J, the gap between germline ends came to 15 bases.

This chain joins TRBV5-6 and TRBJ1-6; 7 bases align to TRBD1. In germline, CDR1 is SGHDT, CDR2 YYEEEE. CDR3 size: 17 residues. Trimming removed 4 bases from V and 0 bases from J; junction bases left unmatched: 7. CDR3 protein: CASSLGQPYSYNSPLHF. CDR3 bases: TGTGCCAGCAGCCTGGGACAGCCTTACTCCTATAATTCACCCCTCCACTTT. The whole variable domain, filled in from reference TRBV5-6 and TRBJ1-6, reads DAGVTQSPTHLIKTRGQQVTLRCSPKSGHDTVSWYQQALGQGPQFIFQYYEEEERQRGNFPDRFSGHQFPNYSSELNVNALLLGDSALYLCASSLGQPYSYNSPLHFGNGTRLTVT.

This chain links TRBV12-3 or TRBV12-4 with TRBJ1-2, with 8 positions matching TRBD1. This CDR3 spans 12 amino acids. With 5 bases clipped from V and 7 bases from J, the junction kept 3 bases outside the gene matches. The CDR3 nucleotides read TGTGCCAGCAGTCCGACAGGGGTTGGCTACACCTTC. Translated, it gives CASSPTGVGYTF.

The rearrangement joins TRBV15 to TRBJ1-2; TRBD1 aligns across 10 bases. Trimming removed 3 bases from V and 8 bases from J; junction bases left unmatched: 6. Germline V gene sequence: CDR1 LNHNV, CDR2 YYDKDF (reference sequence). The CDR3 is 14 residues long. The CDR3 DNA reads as TGTGCCACCAGCAGGGGGACAGGGGAGGACGGCTACACCTTC. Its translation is CATSRGTGEDGYTF. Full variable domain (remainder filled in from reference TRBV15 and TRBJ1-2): DAMVIQNPRYQVTQFGKPVTLSCSQTLNHNVMYWYQQKSSQAPKLLFHYYDKDFNNEADTPDNFQSRRPNTSFCFLDIRSPGLGDTAMYLCATSRGTGEDGYTFGSGTRLTVV.

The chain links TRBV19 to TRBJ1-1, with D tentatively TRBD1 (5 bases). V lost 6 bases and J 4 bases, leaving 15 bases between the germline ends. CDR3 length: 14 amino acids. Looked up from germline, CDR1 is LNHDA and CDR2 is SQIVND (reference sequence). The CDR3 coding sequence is TGTGCCAGTAGCCCCCGGGGGGTCGTCACTGAAGCTTTCTTT. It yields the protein CASSPRGVVTEAFF.

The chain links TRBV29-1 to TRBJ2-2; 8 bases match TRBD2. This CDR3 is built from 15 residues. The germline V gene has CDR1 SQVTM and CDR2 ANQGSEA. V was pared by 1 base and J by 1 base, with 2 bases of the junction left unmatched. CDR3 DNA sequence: TGCAGCGTTGAAGCGGGACTAGGGAACACCGGGGAGCTGTTTTTT. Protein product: CSVEAGLGNTGELFF.

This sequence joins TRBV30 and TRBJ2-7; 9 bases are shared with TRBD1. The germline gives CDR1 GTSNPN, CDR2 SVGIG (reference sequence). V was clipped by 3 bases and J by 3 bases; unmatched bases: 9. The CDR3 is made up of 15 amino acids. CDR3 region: CAWRNRDRDIYEQYF. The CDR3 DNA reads TGTGCCTGGAGGAACCGGGACAGGGATATCTACGAGCAGTACTTC. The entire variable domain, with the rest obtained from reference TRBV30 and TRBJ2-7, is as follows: SQTIHQWPATLVQPVGSPLSLECTVEGTSNPNLYWYRQAAGRGLQLLFYSVGIGQISSEVPQNLSASRPQDRQFILSSKKLLLSDSGFYLCAWRNRDRDIYEQYFGPGTRLTVT.